These 31 T cell receptor beta chains came from one sample sequenced in a study of glioma-infiltrating T cells after dendritic cell vaccination. Indicated time point: after dendritic cell vaccination, including at tumor progression/relapse. Using immunoSEQ multiplex PCR, the repertoire was profiled, and TCRdb retains in-frame clones only, with some absent. The sample yields about 91,000 clones, 75% to 90% seen once. The starting material was blood, obtained after dendritic cell vaccination. The source is a human donor with glioblastoma.

The gene calls are TRBV6-1 and TRBJ2-7; tentatively, D is TRBD2 (5 bases). Trimming stripped 6 bases from V and 0 bases from J, with 12 bases between. There are 14 residues in the CDR3. Germline CDR1 and CDR2: MNHNS and SASEGT. CDR3 in DNA: TGTGCCAGCAGAACCTTGGGGAGCTCCTACGAGCAGTACGTC. This translates into CASRTLGSSYEQYV.

The genes are TRBV6-1 and TRBJ2-7, with 8 positions matching TRBD1. The V gene end was trimmed by 1 base and the J gene end by 2 bases; junction bases not matched to a gene: 13. CDR1 and CDR2 from the germline V gene are MNHNS and SASEGT. The CDR3 spans 18 residues. CDR3 sequence (DNA): TGTGCCAGCAGTGAAGGTCGTAGACAGGGGACCCTTACCTACGAGCAGTACGTC. Its protein product is CASSEGRRQGTLTYEQYV.

The chain links TRBV5-4 to TRBJ2-7, with TRBD1 matching 8 bases. This CDR3 contains 14 residues. Germline-derived CDR1 and CDR2 are SGHNT and YYREEE (reference sequence). The V gene end was trimmed by 7 bases and the J gene end by 0 bases; junction bases not matched to a gene: 6. Here the CDR3 reads CASRNRGDSYEQYV. The CDR3 DNA reads as TGTGCCAGCCGGAACAGGGGGGACTCCTACGAGCAGTACGTC.

V gene TRBV27 combines with J gene TRBJ2-3; 8 bases are shared with TRBD1. Germline lookup yields CDR1 MNHEY and CDR2 SMNVEV (reference sequence). Trimming at V came to 6 bases and at J to 5 bases, leaving 16 bases not matched to a gene. The CDR3 runs to 17 residues. CDR3 protein: CASRRTNGDRRRDTQYF. DNA for the CDR3: TGTGCCAGCAGACGCACAAACGGGGACAGGCGTAGAGATACGCAGTATTTT.

This CDR3 reads CATSRDLTGGLETQYF. For the CDR3, the DNA is TGTGCCACCAGCAGAGATCTGACGGGGGGGCTTGAGACCCAGTACTTC. V gene TRBV15 combines with J gene TRBJ2-5; the match to TRBD2 covers 8 bases. Per germline, CDR1 LNHNV and CDR2 YYDKDF (reference sequence). The J segment lost 5 bases and the V segment lost 0 bases, leaving 8 bases of the junction unmatched. The CDR3 has 16 residues.

The rearrangement links TRBV29-1 to TRBJ1-2, with a tentative D call TRBD1 (5 bases). Looked up from germline, CDR1 is SQVTM and CDR2 is ANQGSEA. The CDR3 runs 9 residues. The germline V and J ends were trimmed by 8 bases and 14 bases, with 15 bases remaining between them. The CDR3 region is CSPGHPGTF. The CDR3 nucleotides read TGCAGCCCAGGACACCCAGGGACCTTC.

The rearrangement joins TRBV4-1 to TRBJ2-3, with a possible D match to TRBD2 (6 bases). Germline V gene data show CDR1 as MGHRA and CDR2 as YSYEKL. Trimming cost V 1 base and J 4 bases, with 15 bases left between them. CDR3 length equals 16 residues. The CDR3 reads CASSQGTGGASDTQYF. CDR3 DNA: TGCGCCAGCAGCCAAGGCACAGGAGGGGCATCAGATACGCAGTATTTT.

This chain joins TRBV6-5 and TRBJ2-1; 11 nucleotides line up with TRBD2. The CDR3 runs to 15 residues. The germline gives CDR1 MNHEY, CDR2 SVGAGI. Trimming at V came to 5 bases and at J to 7 bases, leaving 7 bases not matched to a gene. CDR3 nucleotides: TGTGCCAGCAGTCAATTTAGCGGGGGGGCGAATGAGCAGTTCTTC. This codes for CASSQFSGGANEQFF.

This sequence joins TRBV4-1 and TRBJ1-4; 9 bases are shared with TRBD1. This CDR3 region has 18 residues. V shed 4 bases, J shed 4 bases, and the junction held 13 bases outside the gene matches. Germline loops: CDR1 MGHRA, CDR2 YSYEKL. Here the CDR3 DNA reads TGCGCCAGCAGCCCCGGGACAGGGCTCGAAGGGCTTAATGAAAAACTGTTTTTT. Amino acids: CASSPGTGLEGLNEKLFF.

This CDR3 reads CASSYEGGSGANVLTF. The CDR3 nucleotides read TGTGCCAGCAGCTATGAGGGCGGGTCTGGGGCCAACGTCCTGACTTTC. The gene calls are TRBV6-4 and TRBJ2-6; the D gene is possibly TRBD2 (5 bases). There are 16 residues in the CDR3. CDR1 and CDR2 from the germline V gene are MRHNA and SNTAGT. V was pared by 6 bases and J by 1 base, with 13 bases between.

This chain uses TRBV5-1 with TRBJ2-1, with 13 bases identical to TRBD2. Germline assignment: CDR1 SGHRS and CDR2 YFSETQ. CDR3 length: 17 amino acids. With V trimmed by 4 bases and J by 0 bases, 4 bases remained unmatched. The CDR3 is CASSPWTSGSSYNEQFF. The CDR3 DNA is TGCGCCAGCAGCCCTTGGACTAGCGGGAGCTCCTACAATGAGCAGTTCTTC.

The chain combines TRBV28 with TRBJ2-2, with TRBD1 identical over 8 bases. This CDR3 region has 15 residues. Germline V gene data show CDR1 as MDHEN and CDR2 as SYDVKM. The trim removed 4 bases at V and 6 bases at J, leaving 7 bases unmatched. The CDR3: CASSSLGQGSGELFF. DNA for the CDR3: TGTGCCAGCAGTTCCCTTGGACAGGGATCCGGGGAGCTGTTTTTT.

V and J are TRBV30 and TRBJ2-1; 7 nucleotides line up with TRBD2. CDR1 and CDR2 from the germline V gene are GTSNPN and SVGIG (reference sequence). The CDR3 extends over 17 amino acids. Trimming cost V 1 base and J 3 bases; bases outside gene matches: 12. CDR3 protein: CAWSAKGGLAVYNEQFF. The CDR3 DNA reads TGTGCCTGGAGTGCCAAAGGCGGGCTAGCGGTCTACAATGAGCAGTTCTTC.

This chain joins TRBV15 and TRBJ2-5; 9 bases align to TRBD1. CDR3 length equals 15 residues. Germline V gene data show CDR1 as LNHNV and CDR2 as YYDKDF (reference sequence). Trimming removed 9 bases from V and 5 bases from J; junction bases left unmatched: 13. In DNA, the CDR3 is TGTGCCACGTCCGATAGGGGACAGGGAAGGGAGACCCAGTACTTC. Its protein is CATSDRGQGRETQYF.

This clone was observed a handful of times. V gene TRBV7-9 combines with J gene TRBJ1-1; no reliable D call. The V end lost 1 base, the J end lost 3 bases, and 6 bases lay between the germline ends. This CDR3 has 13 amino acids. Germline V gives CDR1 SEHNR, CDR2 FQNEAQ (reference sequence). The CDR3 nucleotides are TGTGCCAGCAGCTTAGTCCCGGACACTGAAGCTTTCTTT. Amino acids: CASSLVPDTEAFF.

This chain links TRBV6-6 with TRBJ2-1; tentatively, D is TRBD1 (6 bases). V dropped 5 bases and J dropped 4 bases, with 6 bases sitting between them. The CDR3 is 12 amino acids. Germline V CDR1 and CDR2: MNHNY, SVGAGI (reference sequence). CDR3 bases: TGTGCCAGCAGTGGGACATACAATGAGCAGTTCTTC. This gives the protein CASSGTYNEQFF.

The J gene is TRBJ1-4, the V gene TRBV28; TRBD1 aligns across 8 bases. Trimming removed 4 bases from V and 6 bases from J; junction bases left unmatched: 10. This CDR3 is built from 16 residues. CDR1 is MDHEN, CDR2 SYDVKM, per germline. In DNA form, the CDR3 reads TGTGCCAGCAGTTCCCTCTTGGACAGGGAGGATGAAAAACTGTTTTTT. Amino acid sequence: CASSSLLDREDEKLFF.

This rearrangement joins TRBV6-1 to TRBJ1-5; no definite D call. Germline V gene sequence: CDR1 MNHNS, CDR2 SASEGT. The CDR3 runs to 15 residues. V was trimmed by 6 bases and J by 5 bases, leaving 17 bases between them. CDR3 DNA sequence: TGTGCCAGCAGCCCTCGGGAGGGTCTGGATCAGCCCCAGCATTTT. Its protein product is CASSPREGLDQPQHF.

The V call is TRBV6-1, the J call TRBJ1-1; perhaps TRBD1 as D (6 bases). CDR3 length equals 15 residues. Germline CDR1 and CDR2: MNHNS and SASEGT. The V end was cut by 7 bases, the J end by 6 bases, with 21 bases between. This CDR3 reads CASKDRFQGKAEAFF. The CDR3 region has the DNA TGTGCCAGCAAAGACAGGTTCCAAGGCAAAGCTGAAGCTTTCTTT.

The genes are TRBV7-8 and TRBJ1-5, with TRBD1 matching 8 bases. Germline assignment: CDR1 SGHVS and CDR2 FQNEAQ. With V trimmed by 5 bases and J by 4 bases, 4 bases remained unmatched. The CDR3 is 14 residues long. CDR3 coding DNA: TGTGCCAGCAGCGGACAGGGAGGAAATCAGCCCCAGCATTTT. Its translation is CASSGQGGNQPQHF.

The CDR3 DNA sequence: TGTGCCAGCAGCTTGGGAGGGCTAAGCTATGGCTACACCTTC. It translates to CASSLGGLSYGYTF. The V gene is TRBV5-6, the J gene TRBJ1-2; D gene unclear. CDR3 length: 14 amino acids. V lost 0 bases, J lost 4 bases, and 10 bases lay in between. Germline V gives CDR1 SGHDT, CDR2 YYEEEE.

The V gene is TRBV6-6, the J gene TRBJ2-7; 8 bases fit TRBD1. Germline assignment: CDR1 MNHNY and CDR2 SVGAGI (reference sequence). This CDR3 is built from 15 residues. V lost 2 bases, J lost 6 bases, and 9 bases stayed unmatched. Here the CDR3 DNA reads TGTGCCAGCAGTTACGATTCGTACAGGGGGTCCGAGCAGTACTTC. Translating gives CASSYDSYRGSEQYF.

The rearrangement links TRBV19 to TRBJ1-2; 7 bases align to TRBD1. This CDR3 contains 16 residues. V lost 1 base to trimming and J lost 4 bases; unmatched junction nucleotides: 9. The germline V gene has CDR1 LNHDA and CDR2 SQIVND (reference sequence). CDR3: CASSIVPGQFSYGYTF. The CDR3, as DNA: TGTGCCAGTAGTATAGTCCCGGGACAGTTCTCCTATGGCTACACCTTC.

This clone showed up just once. This chain connects TRBV5-4 to TRBJ1-2; D might be TRBD1 (6 bases). The CDR3 loop spans 14 amino acids. In germline, CDR1 is SGHNT, CDR2 YYREEE (reference sequence). V was shortened by 4 bases and J by 5 bases, with 15 bases between the two germline ends. The CDR3 nucleotides read TGTGCCAGCAGCGACGGGGGGGCGGTTTATGGCTACACCTTC. It encodes CASSDGGAVYGYTF.

This chain joins TRBV5-4 and TRBJ2-7, with TRBD2 matching 10 bases. The germline CDR1 and CDR2 sequences are SGHNT and YYREEE (reference sequence). Losses at the gene ends were 4 bases for V and 5 bases for J; bases not matched to a gene: 6. The CDR3 has 14 residues. The CDR3 protein is CASSQGTSVNEQYV. The CDR3 coding sequence is TGTGCCAGCAGCCAAGGGACTAGCGTTAACGAGCAGTACGTC.

The chain uses TRBV19 and TRBJ1-6; 7 bases align to TRBD1. The trim removed 4 bases at V and 10 bases at J, leaving 10 bases unmatched. This CDR3 is built from 15 residues. The germline gives CDR1 LNHDA, CDR2 SQIVND (reference sequence). CDR3 in amino acids: CASSRIEGAWSPLHF. The CDR3 DNA is TGTGCCAGTAGTAGAATCGAGGGGGCCTGGTCACCCCTCCACTTT.

The chain carries TRBV10-3 and TRBJ2-7; TRBD2 agrees at 10 bases. This CDR3 spans 16 amino acids. J was trimmed by 0 bases and V by 7 bases; bases with no gene match: 9. Germline V gives CDR1 ENHRY, CDR2 SYGVKD. The CDR3 coding sequence is TGTGCCATCAAATCTACTAGCGGGGCGACCTCCTACGAGCAGTACTTC. Translating gives CAIKSTSGATSYEQYF.

The J gene is TRBJ1-5, the V gene TRBV10-3; D not certain. CDR1 is ENHRY, CDR2 SYGVKD, per germline. The V end was cut by 0 bases, the J end by 0 bases, with 6 bases between. The CDR3 is 15 amino acids. CDR3 nucleotide sequence: TGTGCCATCAGTGAGTCAACAGTTAGCAATCAGCCCCAGCATTTT. Protein product: CAISESTVSNQPQHF.

This clone was picked up a small number of times. The V gene is TRBV10-3, the J gene TRBJ2-1; tentative D call: TRBD2 (6 bases). Trimming removed 3 bases from V and 10 bases from J, with 16 bases in between. The CDR3 has 14 amino acids. Germline V gene sequence: CDR1 ENHRY, CDR2 SYGVKD. The CDR3 nucleotides read TGTGCCATCAGTGAACCGACTAGGTCATACGAGCAGTTCTTC. The encoded protein is CAISEPTRSYEQFF.

This sequence joins TRBV19 and TRBJ1-1; D is uncertain. Germline V gives CDR1 LNHDA, CDR2 SQIVND (reference sequence). The CDR3 is 12 amino acids. V shed 4 bases and J shed 2 bases, with 5 bases lying between them. This chain's CDR3 is CASSKPNTEAFF. CDR3 coding DNA: TGTGCCAGTAGTAAGCCTAACACTGAAGCTTTCTTT.

The genes are TRBV6-5 and TRBJ2-2, with D uncertain. The CDR3 is 11 amino acids. V lost 10 bases and J lost 3, with 6 bases in between. In germline, CDR1 is MNHEY, CDR2 SVGAGI. CDR3 residues: CATKYTGELFF. CDR3 DNA: TGTGCCACCAAATACACCGGGGAGCTGTTTTTT.